These T cell receptor beta chains were read from a single sample in a study of chemoradiotherapy in HPV16-positive cancers. Only in-frame clones appear in the TCRdb table, and some are missing; sequencing was by immunoSEQ multiplex PCR. The table shows roughly 13,000 clones, with approximately 89% occurring only once. Source: tumor tissue, taken from a patient who underwent chemoradiotherapy. These receptors all come from a human donor with HPV-associated anogenital cancer. The CDR3 runs from the conserved cysteine through the conserved F or W.

>TRBJ2-1|TRBV19
CASSLRTRVDEQFF
>TRBJ2-1|TRBV7-2
CASSLGPASRGAGYNEQFF
>TRBJ2-1|TRBV6-6
CASSPQGSSYNEQFF
>TRBJ2-1|TRBV5-1
CASSGHPGQEEQFF
>TRBJ2-1|TRBV11-3
CASSRAGADNEQFF
>TRBJ2-7|TRBV25-1
CASSVRGEVYEQYF
>TRBJ2-2|TRBV27
CASSSHLRSANTGELFF
>TRBJ1-2|TRBV6-5
CASSYRGRNGYTF
>TRBJ2-7|TRBV5-1
CASSLGSTAGEQYF
>TRBJ1-1|TRBV15
CATSQGASENTEAFF
>TRBJ2-1|TRBV6-1
CASSEHGTRGVF
>TRBJ2-7|TRBV6-6
CASSYAGGYEQYF
>TRBJ1-2|TRBV15
CATSRDRPYGYTF
>TRBJ2-3|TRBV4-1
CASSPSGQGTDTQYF
>TRBJ1-1|TRBV7-2
CASSGSRDREGRGAFF
>TRBJ2-1|TRBV15
CATSGGRAYNEQFF
>TRBJ2-7|TRBV6-5
CASSYSAFSSSYEQYF
>TRBJ2-5|TRBV5-1
CASSLVVETQYF
>TRBJ2-5|TRBV28
CASSLSDTSQETQYF
>TRBJ1-2|TRBV18
CASSPEQSEYGYTF
>TRBJ1-5|TRBV19
CASSMGARQPQHF
>TRBJ1-1|TRBV11-3
CASRHRTDPTNTEAFF
>TRBJ2-3|TRBV27
CASSLSTRFGDTQYF
>TRBJ1-1|TRBV7-9
CASSLAQGLNTEAFF
>TRBJ1-2|TRBV5-1
CASSLAWGTGDYGYTF
>TRBJ2-7|TRBV11-2
CASSLEREGNEQYF
>TRBJ1-5|TRBV5-6
CASSLYSGVGPFNQPQHF
>TRBJ1-1|TRBV2
CASSLGRGVNTEAFF
>TRBJ2-5|TRBV18
CASSLQGGHEAQYF
>TRBJ2-1|TRBV4-1
CASSRVAGGFGNEQFF
>TRBJ2-7|TRBV2
CASRKDRGGEQYF
>TRBJ2-3|TRBV11-3
CASSFHTDTQYF
>TRBJ2-1|TRBV19
CASSMGTVSSYNEQFF
>TRBJ1-2|TRBV6-1
CASRAPGSSYGYTF
>TRBJ1-1|TRBV11-3
CASSLDTEAFF
>TRBJ2-7|TRBV5-4
CASSPRLGNYEQYF
>TRBJ1-2|TRBV6-5
CASSSPGTGNGYTF
>TRBJ1-6|TRBV30
CAFNRQEDSSPLHF
>TRBJ2-5|TRBV5-6
CASSPNAGGVQETQYF
>TRBJ2-3|TRBV11-1
CASRSTDTQYF
>TRBJ1-5|TRBV7-9
CASGTGANQPQHF
>TRBJ2-3|TRBV9
CASSTGPFTDTQYF
>TRBJ1-1|TRBV27
CASRTDPGNMNTEAFF
>TRBJ2-7|TRBV9
CASSASYEQYF
>TRBJ1-1|TRBV11-3
CASSLVRRAEAFF
>TRBJ2-1|TRBV12-5
CASGFSKDEQFF
>TRBJ2-5|TRBV7-2
CASSFLAEGGETQYF
>TRBJ2-3|TRBV30
CAWSVEDRGIDTQYF
>TRBJ2-1|TRBV30
CAWNLGLAGGNEQFF
>TRBJ1-1|TRBV27
CASIAGGGGRTEAFF
>TRBJ2-1|TRBV29-1
CSVLRVGHNEQFF
>TRBJ1-1|TRBV7-2
CASSSYTGDTEAFF
>TRBJ2-5|TRBV7-3
CASSLERGETQYF